This T cell receptor beta chain was sequenced during a study of T cells in Graves' hyperthyroidism and ophthalmopathy. Across the study: Peripheral blood was obtained at initial diagnosis, preceding any treatment. The study's findings and limits: The model made its ophthalmopathy prediction, and onset followed a median about 6.8 months later. Blood also showed most of the thyroid clonotypes that were expanded above 0.001.

This clonotype has a handful of counts. Its specificity is unknown. Researchers took RNA transcripts and amplified the TCR beta CDR3 regions from them. The HTBI primer set served for first-round RT-PCR of the TCR CDR3. Each CDR3 protein is one row after TCRdb ran MiXCR on the multiplex PCR reads. The repertoire includes about 360,000 distinct CDR3 sequences, about 25% of them detected once, and over 70% sits in the top ten. Recently diagnosed hyperthyroidism of less than 2 months' duration affected patients aged 18 to 65. CDR1 is SEHNR and CDR2 is FQNEAQ in the germline V gene (reference sequence). This CDR3 comprises 14 residues. V trimming: 4 bases; J trimming: 6 bases; junction bases outside the gene matches: 4.

The J gene is TRBJ2-1, the V gene TRBV7-9, with 9 nucleotides matching TRBD2. Material: blood. The source is a man aged 50 or older with Graves' hyperthyroidism. The CDR3 region is CASSSRTSANEQFF. The CDR3 DNA follows: TGTGCCAGCAGCTCCCGGACTAGCGCCAATGAGCAGTTCTTC. The whole variable domain, filled in from reference TRBV7-9 and TRBJ2-1, reads DTGVSQNPRHKITKRGQNVTFRCDPISEHNRLYWYRQTLGQGPEFLTYFQNEAQLEKSRLLSDRFSAERPKGSFSTLEIQRTEQGDSAMYLCASSSRTSANEQFFGPGTRLTVL.